What follows describes a single TCR beta chain. What it recognizes is unknown. The sample has other DNA sequences that encode this CDR3 too. This record belongs to a study of shared clonotypes between healthy human individuals. Background on the study: Per donor, three plates held CD4 naive cells, three held CD4 memory, two held CD8 naive and one held CD8 memory.

Trimming removed 5 bases at V and 4 bases at J, with 8 bases between. Germline V gene sequence: CDR1 SGHNT, CDR2 YENEEA. CDR3 length equals 13 residues. TCRdb's copy holds only in-frame clones and misses some; the assay was immunoSEQ multiplex PCR. The sample consists of some 1,100,000 clones, more than 75% of them appearing once. Whole-study results and caveats: The study drew on few donors, limiting represented genetic and exposure-history diversity.

The study separated CD4+ cells into CD45RA+ naive and CD45RA-negative memory subsets. Sequenced material: memory CD4+ T cells from PBMCs. Subset: CD45RA-negative fraction. This sequence joins TRBV11-3 and TRBJ2-2; TRBD1 might be the D (5 bases). The sequence came from a man aged 18-30 years in good health. Some clones in this sample may be carry-over from other donors' samples. The CDR3 DNA reads TGTGCCAGCAGCCCGACAGTCACCGGGGAGCTGTTTTTT. This encodes CASSPTVTGELFF.